This T cell receptor beta chain was captured by sequencing in a study of cytomegalovirus exposure and HLA in healthy donors. With 60 Vbeta and 13 Jbeta primers, the PCR was carried out. Method: immunoSEQ multiplex PCR; TCRdb's copy keeps in-frame clones and lacks some. Here the sample spans roughly 130,000 clones, 73% being singletons. There are 14 residues in the CDR3. Trimming at V came to 2 bases and at J to 6 bases, leaving 6 bases not matched to a gene. CDR1 and CDR2 (germline): MNHEY, SMNVEV (reference sequence). Sample: PBMCs. The rearrangement uses TRBV27 and TRBJ1-2; 7 nucleotides agree with TRBD1. The receptor was derived from a middle-aged woman in good health and CMV-seronegative. CDR3 coding DNA: TGTGCCAGCAGTTTAAACAGGGGTGTGGATGGCTACACCTTC. Translated, it gives CASSLNRGVDGYTF.